These T cell receptor beta chains were read from a single sample in a study of cytomegalovirus exposure and HLA in healthy donors. Some clones are missing from TCRdb's copy, which holds only in-frame ones; the method was immunoSEQ multiplex PCR. Of under 200,000 clones listed, about four fifths are singletons. Sequences were obtained from PBMCs. The source is a man under 40 in good health and CMV-seronegative. The CDR3 runs from the conserved cysteine through the conserved F or W. Fields, in order: clone size, J gene, D gene, V gene, CDR3 protein, CDR3 DNA. The D gene is left open where the match is weak. For some rows the clone size is stated as once, few or many, or as a class when expanded; others skip it.

abundance: once; j_gene: TRBJ1-1; d_gene: NA; v_gene: TRBV19; CDR3aa: CASSSGVGTEAFF; CDR3nt: TGTGCCAGTAGTAGCGGGGTAGGAACTGAAGCTTTCTTT
abundance: NA; j_gene: TRBJ2-5; d_gene: TRBD2; v_gene: TRBV6-1; CDR3aa: CASSVAGGWETQYF; CDR3nt: TGTGCCAGCAGTGTAGCGGGGGGATGGGAGACCCAGTACTTC
abundance: NA; j_gene: TRBJ2-3; d_gene: TRBD1; v_gene: TRBV19; CDR3aa: CASSIGDRGADTQYF; CDR3nt: TGTGCCAGTAGTATAGGCGACAGGGGGGCAGATACGCAGTATTTT
abundance: NA; j_gene: TRBJ2-4; d_gene: NA; v_gene: TRBV2; CDR3aa: CASAGWVAKNIQYF; CDR3nt: TGTGCCAGCGCAGGGTGGGTAGCCAAAAACATTCAGTACTTC
abundance: once; j_gene: TRBJ2-7; d_gene: NA; v_gene: TRBV4-1; CDR3aa: CASSQGSNEQYF; CDR3nt: TGCGCCAGCAGCCAAGGCTCTAACGAGCAGTACTTC
abundance: few; j_gene: TRBJ1-5; d_gene: NA; v_gene: TRBV30; CDR3aa: CAWSRGSGGQPQHF; CDR3nt: TGTGCCTGGAGTCGGGGGAGTGGAGGACAGCCCCAGCATTTT
abundance: few; j_gene: TRBJ2-7; d_gene: NA; v_gene: TRBV6-5; CDR3aa: CASSRGDEQYF; CDR3nt: TGTGCCAGCAGCAGGGGAGACGAGCAGTACTTC
abundance: NA; j_gene: TRBJ1-2; d_gene: TRBD1; v_gene: TRBV7-3; CDR3aa: CASSLMRSGTGVGSYGYTF; CDR3nt: TGTGCCAGCAGCTTAATGCGGTCCGGGACAGGGGTGGGGTCGTATGGCTACACCTTC
abundance: NA; j_gene: TRBJ1-5; d_gene: NA; v_gene: TRBV9; CDR3aa: CASSVGTGDNQPQHF; CDR3nt: TGTGCCAGCAGCGTGGGCACAGGAGACAATCAGCCCCAGCATTTT
abundance: once; j_gene: TRBJ2-3; d_gene: NA; v_gene: TRBV4-3; CDR3aa: CASSFLEDTQYF; CDR3nt: TGCGCCAGCAGCTTCCTGGAGGATACGCAGTATTTT
abundance: NA; j_gene: TRBJ2-2; d_gene: TRBD2; v_gene: TRBV11-2; CDR3aa: CASSFRLADTGELFF; CDR3nt: TGTGCCAGCAGCTTCCGACTAGCGGACACCGGGGAGCTGTTTTTT
abundance: NA; j_gene: TRBJ2-3; d_gene: NA; v_gene: TRBV6-5; CDR3aa: CASRLGALTDTQYF; CDR3nt: TGTGCCAGCCGACTTGGGGCCTTAACAGATACGCAGTATTTT